One and the same sample provided the 19 T cell receptor beta chains below, sequenced in a study of beta chain features in type 1 diabetes. Of the isolated RNA, all was reverse transcribed, and so the sequenced material was expressed TCRB transcripts. The table came from immunoSEQ multiplex PCR; TCRdb's copy has only in-frame clones and leaves some out. The data contain hundreds of thousands of clones, 30% of them singletons. The sequencing input was naive CD4+ T cells from blood. The receptor set was obtained from a man younger than 35 in good health.

This clone was seen a few times. The V call is TRBV25-1, the J call TRBJ1-4, with D uncertain. This CDR3 contains 15 residues. Trimming removed 3 bases at V and 8 bases at J, with 16 bases between. Germline loops: CDR1 MGHDK, CDR2 SYGVNS. Here the CDR3 DNA reads TGTGCCAGCAGTGACCCACGGGGAGGGAACGAAAAACTGTTTTTT. Translated, it gives CASSDPRGGNEKLFF.

This clone was counted between two and nine times. The chain employs TRBV6-6 and TRBJ1-3, with unresolved D. Trimming shortened V by 4 bases and J by 0 bases, and 10 bases separated the two germline ends. The CDR3 is made up of 15 amino acids. The germline V gene has CDR1 MNHNY and CDR2 SVGAGI (reference sequence). DNA of the CDR3: TGTGCCAGCAGTTCCTGGACGGGCTCTGGAAACACCATATATTTT. Translating gives CASSSWTGSGNTIYF.

The CDR3 DNA sequence: TGCGCCAGCAGCCACCAGGTCGACAGGGGAGGAGAGACCCAGTACTTC. Its protein is CASSHQVDRGGETQYF. The rearrangement uses TRBV4-3 and TRBJ2-5; 8 nucleotides match TRBD1. The CDR3 length is 16 residues. V shed 3 bases and J 4 bases; nucleotides not matched to a gene: 10. Germline loops: CDR1 LGHNA, CDR2 YSLEER.

The V call is TRBV5-1, the J call TRBJ1-1, with D possibly being TRBD1 (5 bases). CDR3 size: 14 residues. CDR1 is SGHRS and CDR2 is YFSETQ in the germline V gene. The ends were cut back, 3 bases at V and 5 bases at J, with 14 bases in the middle. CDR3 sequence reads: CASSSQGVRTEAFF. CDR3 nucleotides: TGCGCCAGCAGCTCCCAGGGTGTACGGACTGAAGCTTTCTTT.

This clone has a handful of counts. The same CDR3 can be traced to other DNA sequences in this sample. The chain employs TRBV30 and TRBJ1-5; the match to TRBD1 covers 7 bases. This CDR3 region has 13 residues. Germline V lookup: CDR1 GTSNPN, CDR2 SVGIG (reference sequence). J gave up 4 bases and V 2 bases, and 2 bases lay outside the gene matches. CDR3 residues: CAWSYRGNQPQHF. The CDR3 region has the DNA TGTGCCTGGAGTTACAGGGGAAATCAGCCCCAGCATTTT.

This clone was counted a few times. J is TRBJ2-3 and V is TRBV29-1; no definite D call. CDR3 length: 10 amino acids. The V gene's germline CDR1 is SQVTM and CDR2 ANQGSEA. Trimming removed 7 bases from V and 2 bases from J, with 4 bases in between. CDR3 residues: CSGTTDTQYF. Written as DNA, the CDR3 is TGCAGCGGGACCACAGATACGCAGTATTTT.

In the case of this clone: This sample includes further DNA sequences coding for the same CDR3. The gene calls are TRBV7-2 and TRBJ2-3; perhaps TRBD2 as D (6 bases). This CDR3 is 14 amino acids long. Germline CDR1 is SGHTA and CDR2 is FQGNSA. V was trimmed by 5 bases and J by 1 base, leaving 10 bases between them. The CDR3 nucleotides are TGTGCCAGCAGCCTTAGCGGCCGCACAGATACGCAGTATTTT. It codes for CASSLSGRTDTQYF. The full variable domain, completed using reference TRBV7-2 and TRBJ2-3, is GAGVSQSPSNKVTEKGKDVELRCDPISGHTALYWYRQSLGQGLEFLIYFQGNSAPDKSGLPSDRFSAERTGGSVSTLTIQRTQQEDSAVYLCASSLSGRTDTQYFGPGTRLTVL.

This chain links TRBV5-4 with TRBJ2-7; TRBD1 matches 7 bases. J lost 1 base, V lost 4 bases, and 2 bases had no gene match. Germline V gene data show CDR1 as SGHNT and CDR2 as YYREEE (reference sequence). The CDR3 covers 13 residues. Written as DNA, the CDR3 is TGTGCCAGCAGCGTGACAGGGTCCTACGAGCAGTACTTC. Protein product: CASSVTGSYEQYF.

This rearrangement joins TRBV15 to TRBJ2-5, with 8 positions matching TRBD2. The CDR3 has 16 amino acids. After removal of 4 bases from V and 5 bases from J, the junction contained 12 bases not matched to a gene. The germline V gene encodes CDR1 LNHNV and CDR2 YYDKDF (reference sequence). The CDR3 here is CATSTPLAEGRETQYF. As DNA, the CDR3 is TGTGCCACCAGCACGCCACTAGCGGAGGGCAGGGAGACCCAGTACTTC.

The rearrangement links TRBV10-3 to TRBJ2-5; either TRBD1 or TRBD2 may fit D (5 bases each). Germline loops: CDR1 ENHRY, CDR2 SYGVKD. Trimming shortened V by 3 bases and J by 5 bases, and 10 bases separated the two germline ends. The CDR3 has 13 residues. In DNA, the CDR3 is TGTGCCATCAGTGAAAGAGGGGAGGAGACCCAGTACTTC. It codes for CAISERGEETQYF.

The chain links TRBV30 to TRBJ2-2, with D possibly being TRBD1 (6 bases). The ends were cut back, 0 bases at V and 7 bases at J, with 15 bases in the middle. CDR1 is GTSNPN and CDR2 is SVGIG in the germline V gene (reference sequence). CDR3 size: 15 residues. The CDR3 region is CAWSVLGHGRGELFF. CDR3 nucleotide sequence: TGTGCCTGGAGTGTTCTGGGACACGGCCGCGGGGAGCTGTTTTTT.

This clone was observed a few times. This sequence joins TRBV7-6 and TRBJ2-7; 9 bases line up with TRBD2. Trimming cost V 5 bases and J 2 bases; bases outside gene matches: 4. The germline CDR1 and CDR2 sequences are SGHVS and FNYEAQ. This CDR3 region has 14 residues. The CDR3 is CASSQGLAPYEQYF. The CDR3 coding sequence is TGTGCCAGCAGCCAGGGACTAGCCCCCTACGAGCAGTACTTC. The whole variable domain, filled in from reference TRBV7-6 and TRBJ2-7, reads GAGVSQSPRYKVTKRGQDVALRCDPISGHVSLYWYRQALGQGPEFLTYFNYEAQQDKSGLPNDRFSAERPEGSISTLTIQRTEQRDSAMYRCASSQGLAPYEQYFGPGTRLTVT.

The chain links TRBV30 to TRBJ2-7; a weak D match, TRBD1 (5 bases). The CDR3 is 15 amino acids. The V gene's germline CDR1 is GTSNPN and CDR2 SVGIG (reference sequence). Trimming pared 0 bases from V and 6 bases from J, leaving 18 bases between. The CDR3 bases are TGTGCCTGGAGTGTCAGGGCAGCTCGGTGGAGCGAGCAGTACTTC. Amino acid sequence: CAWSVRAARWSEQYF. Supplemented by reference TRBV30 and TRBJ2-7, the full variable domain reads SQTIHQWPATLVQPVGSPLSLECTVEGTSNPNLYWYRQAAGRGLQLLFYSVGIGQISSEVPQNLSASRPQDRQFILSSKKLLLSDSGFYLCAWSVRAARWSEQYFGPGTRLTVT.

Only a few counts were recorded for this clone. The chain employs TRBV7-3 and TRBJ2-6, with 7 bases matching TRBD1. V lost 1 base, J lost 0 bases, and 12 bases stayed unmatched. Germline CDR1 SGHTA, CDR2 FQGTGA. The CDR3 runs to 20 residues. The CDR3 loop is CASSLNPSTGKGSGANVLTF. CDR3 nucleotide sequence: TGTGCCAGCAGCTTAAACCCCTCGACAGGGAAAGGCTCTGGGGCCAACGTCCTGACTTTC.

This sequence joins TRBV5-1 and TRBJ2-7; 10 nucleotides match TRBD2. This CDR3 is built from 15 residues. CDR1 SGHRS and CDR2 YFSETQ come from the germline V gene. V dropped 4 bases and J dropped 2; count of bases not matched to a gene: 6. The CDR3 DNA sequence: TGCGCCAGCAGCACGCTAGCGGGAGACGCCTACGAGCAGTACTTC. Protein product: CASSTLAGDAYEQYF.

Only a few counts were recorded for this clone. The chain has TRBV4-1 and TRBJ2-4; 7 bases line up with TRBD1. Germline loops: CDR1 MGHRA, CDR2 YSYEKL. This CDR3 has 17 residues. Trimming removed 2 bases from V and 0 bases from J; junction bases left unmatched: 7. Written as DNA, the CDR3 is TGCGCCAGCAGCCAACCGGGACAGCCTCTAGCCAAAAACATTCAGTACTTC. Its translation: CASSQPGQPLAKNIQYF.

J is TRBJ2-5 and V is TRBV6-5, with D perhaps matching TRBD2 (5 bases). V lost 5 bases and J lost 5, with 9 bases in between. Germline V gives CDR1 MNHEY, CDR2 SVGAGI. CDR3 length equals 12 residues. The CDR3 sequence: CASSGSLETQYF. The CDR3 bases are TGTGCCAGCAGTGGGAGCCTGGAGACCCAGTACTTC.

This clone was seen a few times. The chain combines TRBV5-1 with TRBJ2-2; tentatively, D is TRBD2 (6 bases). In germline, CDR1 is SGHRS, CDR2 YFSETQ. The CDR3 is 14 amino acids. V lost 5 bases, J lost 0 bases, and 8 bases lay in between. The CDR3 DNA is TGCGCCAGCAGTCAGCGGGCGAACACCGGGGAGCTGTTTTTT. Its translation is CASSQRANTGELFF.

This clone was counted a few times. The chain combines TRBV30 with TRBJ2-1, with D perhaps TRBD2 (5 bases). Germline V CDR1 and CDR2: GTSNPN, SVGIG (reference sequence). CDR3 size: 13 residues. V was trimmed by 4 bases and J by 3 bases, leaving 10 bases between them. The DNA of the CDR3 is TGTGCCTGGATGGTGGGAGTCTACAATGAGCAGTTCTTC. Translated, it gives CAWMVGVYNEQFF.